The present TCR beta chain was sequenced within a study of memory CD4+ T cells and cytomegalovirus serostatus. Study-level points and caveats: Each of approximately 73 CMV-associated TCRbeta sequences occurred in one to five individuals.

The method was immunoSEQ multiplex PCR; TCRdb's version includes in-frame clones alone and lacks a portion of them. Of around 63,000 clones listed, roughly 76% are singletons. The sort gate was single viable CD3+CD4+CD8-CD45RO+ cells for memory CD4+ T cells. This clone was seen only once. Its antigen remains unidentified. The specimen was memory CD4+ T cells from blood. The TCR originated in an adult in good health and CMV-seropositive.

The CDR3 coding sequence is TGTGCCAGCAGCGATACAGGGGTGAAACAGCCCCAGCATTTT. Translating gives CASSDTGVKQPQHF. This sequence joins TRBV5-4 and TRBJ1-5, with 7 bases identical to TRBD1. CDR3 length: 14 amino acids. Trimming cost V 4 bases and J 7 bases; bases outside gene matches: 8. Germline lookup yields CDR1 SGHNT and CDR2 YYREEE (reference sequence).